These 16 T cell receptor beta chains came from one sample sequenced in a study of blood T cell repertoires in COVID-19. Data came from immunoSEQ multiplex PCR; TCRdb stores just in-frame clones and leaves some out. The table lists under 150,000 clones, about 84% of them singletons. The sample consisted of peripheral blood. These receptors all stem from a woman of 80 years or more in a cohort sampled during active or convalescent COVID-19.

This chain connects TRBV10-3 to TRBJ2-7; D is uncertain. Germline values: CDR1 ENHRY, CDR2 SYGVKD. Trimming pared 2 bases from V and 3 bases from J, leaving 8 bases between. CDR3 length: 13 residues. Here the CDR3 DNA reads TGTGCCATCAGTGAGGTGTCCGGCTACGAGCAGTACTTC. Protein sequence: CAISEVSGYEQYF.

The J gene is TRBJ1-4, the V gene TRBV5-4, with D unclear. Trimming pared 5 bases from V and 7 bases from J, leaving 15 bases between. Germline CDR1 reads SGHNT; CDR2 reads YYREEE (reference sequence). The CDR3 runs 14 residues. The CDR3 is CASRRSAPGEKLFF. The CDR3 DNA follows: TGTGCCAGCAGACGCTCGGCCCCGGGTGAAAAACTGTTTTTT.

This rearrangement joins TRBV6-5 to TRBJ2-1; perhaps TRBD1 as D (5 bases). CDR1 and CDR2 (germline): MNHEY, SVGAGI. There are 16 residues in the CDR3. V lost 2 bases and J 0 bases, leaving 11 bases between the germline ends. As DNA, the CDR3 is TGTGCCAGCAGTTACACAGGTCGCCTCTCCTACAATGAGCAGTTCTTC. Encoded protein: CASSYTGRLSYNEQFF.

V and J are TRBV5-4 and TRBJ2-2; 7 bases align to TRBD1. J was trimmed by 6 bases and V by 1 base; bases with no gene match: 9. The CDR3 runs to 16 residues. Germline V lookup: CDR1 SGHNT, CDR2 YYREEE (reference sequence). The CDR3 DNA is TGTGCCAGCAGCTTGAAACAGGGGTTAAGAGCCGGGGAGCTGTTTTTT. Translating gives CASSLKQGLRAGELFF.

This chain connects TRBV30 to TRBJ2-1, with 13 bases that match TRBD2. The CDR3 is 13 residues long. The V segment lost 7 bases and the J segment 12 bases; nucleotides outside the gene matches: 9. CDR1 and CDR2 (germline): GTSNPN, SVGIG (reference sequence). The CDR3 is CAFRLAGGLGQFF. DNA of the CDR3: TGTGCCTTTAGACTAGCGGGGGGCCTAGGGCAGTTCTTC.

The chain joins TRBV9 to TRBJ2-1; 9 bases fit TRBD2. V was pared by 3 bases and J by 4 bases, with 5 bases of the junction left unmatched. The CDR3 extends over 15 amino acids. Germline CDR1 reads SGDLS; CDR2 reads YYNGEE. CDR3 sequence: CASSDSGGSYNEQFF. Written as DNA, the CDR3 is TGTGCCAGCAGCGATAGCGGGGGTAGTTACAATGAGCAGTTCTTC.

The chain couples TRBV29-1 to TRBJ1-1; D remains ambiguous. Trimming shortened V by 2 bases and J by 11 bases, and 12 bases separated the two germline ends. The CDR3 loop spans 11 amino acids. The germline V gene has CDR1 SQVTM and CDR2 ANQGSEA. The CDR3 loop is CSVELGWSAFF. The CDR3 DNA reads TGCAGCGTTGAACTCGGTTGGAGCGCTTTCTTT. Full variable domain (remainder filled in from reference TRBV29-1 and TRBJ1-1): SAVISQKPSRDICQRGTSLTIQCQVDSQVTMMFWYRQQPGQSLTLIATANQGSEATYESGFVIDKFPISRPNLTFSTLTVSNMSPEDSSIYLCSVELGWSAFFGQGTRLTVV.

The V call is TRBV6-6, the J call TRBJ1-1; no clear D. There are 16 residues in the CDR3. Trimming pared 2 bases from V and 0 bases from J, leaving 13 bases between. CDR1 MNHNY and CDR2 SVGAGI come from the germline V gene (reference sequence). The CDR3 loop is CASSYAAEVLNTEAFF. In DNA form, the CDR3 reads TGTGCCAGCAGTTACGCCGCGGAGGTGTTGAACACTGAAGCTTTCTTT.

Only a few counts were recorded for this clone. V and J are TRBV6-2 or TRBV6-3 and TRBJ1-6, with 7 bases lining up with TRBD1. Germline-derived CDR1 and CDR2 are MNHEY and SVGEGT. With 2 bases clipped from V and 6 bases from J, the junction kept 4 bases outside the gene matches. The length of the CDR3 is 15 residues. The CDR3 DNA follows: TGTGCCAGCAGTTACAGGGGGCGAGGTAATTCACCCCTCCACTTT. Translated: CASSYRGRGNSPLHF.

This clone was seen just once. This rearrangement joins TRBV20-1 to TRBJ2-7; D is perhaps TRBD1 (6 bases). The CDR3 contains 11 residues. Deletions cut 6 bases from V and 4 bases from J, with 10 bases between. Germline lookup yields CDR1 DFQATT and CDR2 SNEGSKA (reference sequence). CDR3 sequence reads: CSAGTPYEQYV. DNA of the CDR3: TGCAGTGCCGGGACACCGTACGAGCAGTACGTC.

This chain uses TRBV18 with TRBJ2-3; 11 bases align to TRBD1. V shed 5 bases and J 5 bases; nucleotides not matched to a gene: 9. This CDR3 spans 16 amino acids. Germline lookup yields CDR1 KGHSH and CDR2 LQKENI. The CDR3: CASSNPGQGVRDTQYF. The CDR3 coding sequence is TGTGCCAGCTCAAATCCGGGACAGGGGGTAAGAGATACGCAGTATTTT.

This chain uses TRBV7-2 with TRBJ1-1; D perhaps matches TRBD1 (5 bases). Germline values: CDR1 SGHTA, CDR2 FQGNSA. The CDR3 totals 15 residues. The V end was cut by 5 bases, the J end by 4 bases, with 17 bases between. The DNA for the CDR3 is TGTGCCAGCAGCCCGGGACTCGGGGGACGCACTGAAGCTTTCTTT. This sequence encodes CASSPGLGGRTEAFF.

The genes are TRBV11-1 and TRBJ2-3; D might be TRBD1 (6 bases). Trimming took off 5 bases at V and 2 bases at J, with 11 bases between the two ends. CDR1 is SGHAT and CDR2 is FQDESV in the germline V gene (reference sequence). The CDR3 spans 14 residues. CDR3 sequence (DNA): TGTGCCAGCAGCCCCCGGACAGACACAGATACGCAGTATTTT. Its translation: CASSPRTDTDTQYF.

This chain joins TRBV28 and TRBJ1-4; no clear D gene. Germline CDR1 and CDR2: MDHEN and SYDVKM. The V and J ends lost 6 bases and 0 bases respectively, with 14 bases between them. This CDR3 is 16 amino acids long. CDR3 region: CASSSPFSATNEKLFF. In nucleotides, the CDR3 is TGTGCCAGCAGCTCCCCTTTCAGTGCAACTAATGAAAAACTGTTTTTT.

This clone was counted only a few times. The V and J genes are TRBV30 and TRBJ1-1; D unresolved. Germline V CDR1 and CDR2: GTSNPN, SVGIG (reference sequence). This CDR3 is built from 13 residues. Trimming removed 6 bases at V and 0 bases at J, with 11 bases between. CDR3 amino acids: CACLASMNTEAFF. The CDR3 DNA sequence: TGTGCCTGTTTAGCCTCCATGAACACTGAAGCTTTCTTT.

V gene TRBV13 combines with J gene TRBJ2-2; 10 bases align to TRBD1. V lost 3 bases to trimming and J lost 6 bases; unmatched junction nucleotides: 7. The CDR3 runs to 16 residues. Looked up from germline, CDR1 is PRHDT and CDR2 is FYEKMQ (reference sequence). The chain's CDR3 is CASSLRTGGFSGELFF. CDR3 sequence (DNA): TGTGCCAGCAGCTTGAGGACAGGGGGTTTTTCCGGGGAGCTGTTTTTT.